This TCR beta chain was retrieved from a study of post-analysis software for immune sequencing data. Study-wide points: In patients, about five TRBV segments were more frequent than in controls, with TRBV5-6, TRBV5-1 and TRBV20-1 among them. The normalized Chao1 diversity of multiple sclerosis patients was significantly lower than that of controls.

A remark on this clonotype: What it binds is not known.

The CDR3 has 16 residues. Germline CDR1 is DFQATT and CDR2 is SNEGSKA (reference sequence). The V and J ends lost 4 bases and 6 bases, in that order; junction bases with no gene match: 12. Included in the TCR beta cDNA libraries were unique molecular identifiers. Yield was approximately 500,000 cDNA molecules from 1 to 10 million T cells. TCRdb redid the calling of the PCR reads with MiXCR, one entry per CDR3 protein. Counted here are hundreds of thousands of distinct CDR3 sequences, roughly 38% occurring once; the ten biggest clones make up 13%. The TCR originated in a girl between 5 and 17 years old with multiple sclerosis. Sequencing was carried out using blood. The chain carries TRBV20-1 and TRBJ2-1; 10 bases align to TRBD1. This CDR3 reads CSATHAGDRGINEQFF. The CDR3 DNA follows: TGCAGTGCTACACACGCCGGGGACAGGGGTATCAATGAGCAGTTCTTC.